Each of the 2 T cell receptor beta chains below was sequenced from the same sample in a study of blood T cell repertoires in COVID-19. Here immunoSEQ multiplex PCR was the method, and the copy in TCRdb shows in-frame clones only, minus some. Among about 260,000 clones listed, 86% were seen once. Source material: peripheral blood. The source is a man aged 40-50 years who had recovered from COVID-19.

V gene TRBV12-5 combines with J gene TRBJ2-1, with D hard to call. CDR1 is LGHNT, CDR2 FRNRAP, per germline. V was trimmed by 5 bases and J by 2 bases, leaving 4 bases between them. The CDR3 contains 12 residues. CDR3 region: CASGLAYNEQFF. CDR3 sequence (DNA): TGTGCTAGTGGTCTCGCCTACAATGAGCAGTTCTTC.

The J gene is TRBJ1-4, the V gene TRBV5-1; 8 bases line up with TRBD1. This CDR3 has 15 residues. The V and J ends lost 4 bases and 3 bases, in that order; junction bases with no gene match: 5. Germline V lookup: CDR1 SGHRS, CDR2 YFSETQ. CDR3 sequence reads: CASSSRTGSNEKLFF. The CDR3 DNA follows: TGCGCCAGCAGCAGTCGGACAGGGTCTAATGAAAAACTGTTTTTT.